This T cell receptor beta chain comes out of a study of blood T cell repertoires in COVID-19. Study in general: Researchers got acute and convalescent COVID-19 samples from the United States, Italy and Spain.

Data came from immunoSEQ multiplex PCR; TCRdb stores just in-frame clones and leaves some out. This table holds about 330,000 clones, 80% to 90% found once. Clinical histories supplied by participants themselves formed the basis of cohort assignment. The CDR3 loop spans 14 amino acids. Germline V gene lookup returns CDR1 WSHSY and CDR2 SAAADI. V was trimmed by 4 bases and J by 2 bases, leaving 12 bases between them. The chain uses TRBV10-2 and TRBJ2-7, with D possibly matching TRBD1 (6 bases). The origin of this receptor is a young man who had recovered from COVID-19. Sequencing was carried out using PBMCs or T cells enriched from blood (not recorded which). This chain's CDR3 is CASSASRTAYEQYF. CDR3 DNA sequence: TGCGCCAGCAGTGCCTCACGGACAGCCTACGAGCAGTACTTC.